This T cell receptor (beta chain) was profiled in a study of cytomegalovirus exposure and HLA in healthy donors. Study observations and caveats: In terms of immune exposure information, only CMV serostatus was available. A missense DCLRE1C variant was associated with V- and J-gene trimming of TCR beta chains in a later analysis, and an independent cohort replicated the association.

The CDR3 totals 15 residues. V dropped 0 bases and J dropped 8 bases, with 11 bases sitting between them. From germline, CDR1 is SEHNR and CDR2 FQNEAQ (reference sequence). Regarding this clone: Antigen specificity is unknown.

PCR used 60 Vbeta primers and 13 Jbeta primers. Assay used: immunoSEQ multiplex PCR; TCRdb lists only in-frame clones, some missing. Among around 190,000 clones, approximately 85% were seen once, and the ten largest hold 1.5% to 2%. The TCR sequence derives from a man younger than 30 in good health and CMV-seronegative. The V gene is TRBV7-9, the J gene TRBJ1-6; D is unresolved. The sequencing input was PBMCs. CDR3 sequence reads: CASSLAGGRDSPLHF. In DNA, the CDR3 is TGTGCCAGCAGCTTAGCGGGAGGAAGGGATTCACCCCTCCACTTT.